One sample yielded the 20 T cell receptor beta chains listed below, sequenced in a study of OX40 agonist ivuxolimab in advanced cancers. Some clones are missing from TCRdb's copy, which holds only in-frame ones; the method was immunoSEQ multiplex PCR. Of roughly 98,000 clones in the sample, just under 85% are singletons; the top ten hold 1.4% to 1.5%. The source was CD4+ or CD8+ T cells sorted from blood, collected in a trial of the OX40 agonist ivuxolimab. These receptors came from an adult with an advanced solid tumor such as melanoma, head and neck, liver or kidney cancer.

J is TRBJ2-5 and V is TRBV5-1, with D perhaps given as TRBD1 or TRBD2 (5 bases each). Trimming removed 5 bases at V and 4 bases at J, with 12 bases between. This CDR3 has 13 amino acids. Looked up from germline, CDR1 is SGHRS and CDR2 is YFSETQ. The CDR3 bases are TGCGCCAGCAGTGAATCGGGGCGAGAGACCCAGTACTTC. Encoded protein: CASSESGRETQYF.

This chain uses TRBV19 with TRBJ1-2; the D is unclear. V gave up 5 bases and J gave up 4 bases, with 17 bases separating them. Germline lookup yields CDR1 LNHDA and CDR2 SQIVND (reference sequence). The CDR3 sequence is 15 residues long. CDR3 sequence (DNA): TGTGCCAGTAGTCTCTCGGGTTATTCCTCCTATGGCTACACCTTC. Its translation is CASSLSGYSSYGYTF.

The chain recombines TRBV19 with TRBJ1-3; D uncertain. Germline values: CDR1 LNHDA, CDR2 SQIVND (reference sequence). This CDR3 region has 16 residues. Trimming stripped 6 bases from V and 0 bases from J, with 15 bases between. CDR3 loop: CASREPGRGSGNTIYF. The CDR3 nucleotides are TGTGCCAGTAGAGAGCCAGGACGGGGCTCTGGAAACACCATATATTTT.

This CDR3 reads CASSFPQGFGYGYTF. CDR3 bases: TGTGCCAGCAGTTTCCCCCAGGGGTTTGGCTATGGCTACACCTTC. The chain uses TRBV28 and TRBJ1-2, with D maybe TRBD1 (6 bases). The CDR3 length is 15 residues. Trimming shortened V by 3 bases and J by 4 bases, and 15 bases separated the two germline ends. The germline CDR1 and CDR2 sequences are MDHEN and SYDVKM.

The chain carries TRBV18 and TRBJ2-2; D may match TRBD1 or TRBD2 (5 bases each). The V and J ends lost 3 bases and 0 bases respectively, with 8 bases between them. The length of the CDR3 is 15 residues. In germline, CDR1 is KGHSH, CDR2 LQKENI. CDR3 amino acids: CASSPRGTNTGELFF. The CDR3 nucleotides read TGTGCCAGCTCACCCCGGGGCACGAACACCGGGGAGCTGTTTTTT.

The V and J genes are TRBV5-1 and TRBJ2-5, with D possibly matching TRBD2 (5 bases). The V end was cut by 4 bases, the J end by 3 bases, with 13 bases between. The CDR3 covers 14 residues. CDR1 is SGHRS and CDR2 is YFSETQ in the germline V gene. The CDR3 protein is CASSPLSSKETQYF. In DNA, the CDR3 is TGCGCCAGCAGCCCTCTGTCTAGCAAAGAGACCCAGTACTTC.

The chain joins TRBV6-5 to TRBJ2-7, with D perhaps matching TRBD2 (6 bases). Trimming removed 6 bases from V and 0 bases from J, with 15 bases in between. In germline, CDR1 is MNHEY, CDR2 SVGAGI. The CDR3 length is 15 residues. The CDR3 reads CASRKGTSSSYEQYF. DNA for the CDR3: TGTGCCAGCAGGAAAGGGACTTCTAGCTCCTACGAGCAGTACTTC.

V usage is TRBV27 and J usage is TRBJ2-7; 11 positions match TRBD2. Germline V CDR1 and CDR2: MNHEY, SMNVEV (reference sequence). The V segment lost 6 bases and the J segment 2 bases; nucleotides outside the gene matches: 6. This CDR3 has 15 residues. This chain's CDR3 is CASRPTSGKTYEQYF. CDR3 bases: TGTGCCAGCAGACCGACTAGCGGGAAGACCTACGAGCAGTACTTC.

The genes are TRBV11-2 and TRBJ1-6, with TRBD1 matching over 7 bases. V trimming: 6 bases; J trimming: 9 bases; junction bases outside the gene matches: 11. The CDR3 spans 15 residues. Germline V gene lookup returns CDR1 SGHAT and CDR2 FQNNGV. The CDR3 region is CASSIQQGFGSPLHF. The CDR3 DNA reads as TGTGCCAGCAGTATCCAACAGGGGTTCGGTTCACCCCTCCACTTT. Together with reference TRBV11-2 and TRBJ1-6, the CDR3 gives the full variable domain: EAGVAQSPRYKIIEKRQSVAFWCNPISGHATLYWYQQILGQGPKLLIQFQNNGVVDDSQLPKDRFSAERLKGVDSTLKIQPAKLEDSAVYLCASSIQQGFGSPLHFGNGTRLTVT.

The chain has TRBV19 and TRBJ1-3; 7 nucleotides line up with TRBD1. The CDR3 has 16 residues. Germline V gives CDR1 LNHDA, CDR2 SQIVND (reference sequence). V shed 2 bases and J 0 bases; nucleotides not matched to a gene: 4. The CDR3 region is CASSIKGAGSGNTIYF. The CDR3 bases are TGTGCCAGTAGTATAAAGGGGGCCGGCTCTGGAAACACCATATATTTT.

This clone was seen only a few times. The chain links TRBV28 to TRBJ1-2; D gene ambiguous. V was clipped by 4 bases and J by 6 bases, with 12 bases between them. The CDR3 length is 13 residues. From germline, CDR1 is MDHEN and CDR2 SYDVKM. The CDR3 is CASSSQLSDGYTF. DNA of the CDR3: TGTGCCAGCAGTTCCCAACTCAGCGATGGCTACACCTTC.

J is TRBJ2-5 and V is TRBV5-1; unclear D gene. Per germline, CDR1 SGHRS and CDR2 YFSETQ. The CDR3 runs 14 residues. V lost 0 bases to trimming and J lost 2 bases, with 8 bases between them. CDR3 bases: TGCGCCAGCAGCTTGGCTACTACGCAAGAGACCCAGTACTTC. Protein: CASSLATTQETQYF.

The genes are TRBV5-1 and TRBJ2-3; 12 bases map to TRBD1. V gave up 5 bases and J gave up 6 bases; unmatched junction bases: 10. CDR1 and CDR2 from the germline V gene are SGHRS and YFSETQ. There are 16 residues in the CDR3. CDR3 sequence reads: CASRFLGTGGLDTQYF. The CDR3 DNA sequence: TGCGCCAGCAGGTTCCTAGGGACAGGGGGCTTGGATACGCAGTATTTT.

This sequence joins TRBV7-2 and TRBJ2-7; D remains ambiguous. The germline gives CDR1 SGHTA, CDR2 FQGNSA. V was cut by 1 base and J by 3 bases, with 13 bases left in between. CDR3 size: 15 residues. Written as DNA, the CDR3 is TGTGCCAGCAGCTTAGATAAGGGAAAGGTCTACGAGCAGTACTTC. Protein product: CASSLDKGKVYEQYF.

This chain uses TRBV10-1 with TRBJ2-2, with TRBD1 as a possible D gene (5 bases). The CDR3 contains 14 residues. V was cut by 3 bases and J by 4 bases, with 9 bases left in between. The germline V gene encodes CDR1 WNHNN and CDR2 SYGVQD (reference sequence). The DNA for the CDR3 is TGCGCCAGCAGTGATCAGGGTCTCACCGGGGAGCTGTTTTTT. Its translation is CASSDQGLTGELFF.

CDR3 amino acids: CASSVIAGSGEQYF. The CDR3 DNA sequence: TGTGCCAGCAGCGTTATAGCGGGATCCGGCGAGCAGTACTTC. V usage is TRBV9 and J usage is TRBJ2-5; 8 nucleotides agree with TRBD2. The better agreement between TRBJ2-7 and the DNA end casts doubt on the J call. Germline V gene lookup returns CDR1 SGDLS and CDR2 YYNGEE. The CDR3 is 14 amino acids.

The chain joins TRBV10-3 to TRBJ1-1, with 7 bases matching TRBD1. The CDR3 sequence is 15 residues long. J was trimmed by 1 base and V by 3 bases; bases with no gene match: 5. Germline-derived CDR1 and CDR2 are ENHRY and SYGVKD. The DNA for the CDR3 is TGTGCCATCAGTGACACAGGGGTTGGGAACACTGAAGCTTTCTTT. Translation gives CAISDTGVGNTEAFF.

This sequence joins TRBV11-2 and TRBJ1-2; TRBD1 matches 7 bases. The V gene's germline CDR1 is SGHAT and CDR2 FQNNGV. V shed 5 bases, J shed 7 bases, and the junction held 10 bases outside the gene matches. The CDR3 is 14 amino acids. CDR3 in DNA: TGTGCCAGCAGCGCCCGCCTGAGGGGGCTTGGCTACACCTTC. This sequence encodes CASSARLRGLGYTF.

The chain carries TRBV5-6 and TRBJ2-6; a weak D match, TRBD1 (5 bases). CDR1 SGHDT and CDR2 YYEEEE come from the germline V gene. V dropped 5 bases and J dropped 1 base, with 19 bases sitting between them. The CDR3 is 18 residues long. The CDR3 region is CASSSLGRGRSGANVLTF. The CDR3 DNA reads TGTGCCAGCAGTTCCTTGGGGCGCGGACGATCTGGGGCCAACGTCCTGACTTTC.

This clone has only a few counts. This rearrangement joins TRBV28 to TRBJ1-5; D is perhaps TRBD1 (5 bases). Trimming shortened V by 8 bases and J by 0 bases, and 11 bases separated the two germline ends. The CDR3 contains 14 residues. Germline V gives CDR1 MDHEN, CDR2 SYDVKM. CDR3: CASSGGHSNQPQHF. For the CDR3, the DNA is TGTGCCAGCTCGGGCGGACATAGCAATCAGCCCCAGCATTTT. The full variable domain, in which reference TRBV28 and TRBJ1-5 provide the parts outside the CDR3, is DVKVTQSSRYLVKRTGEKVFLECVQDMDHENMFWYRQDPGLGLRLIYFSYDVKMKEKGDIPEGYSVSREKKERFSLILESASTNQTSMYLCASSGGHSNQPQHFGDGTRLSIL.